The source of this T cell receptor beta chain is a study of tumor-infiltrating lymphocytes in primary liver carcinoma. In the study overall: With diameters of roughly 4 to 10 cm, tumors were stage T1-T3 N0M0. The study obtained roughly 3.5 to 7.13 million productive TCRbeta reads per sample, similar across tissue types.

DNA and RNA were both co-extracted from about 19-30 mg of bulk tissue that had not been sorted. A constant-region primer primed TCR beta cDNA synthesis from roughly 510 ng of total RNA. ARM-PCR was slightly modified, and three nested multiplex PCR rounds with it gave rise to the TCR beta libraries. The first two PCR rounds used TRBV1-TRBV30 forward primers with a C-beta reverse primer, 9 to 11 cycles each. TCRdb reanalysed the multiplex PCR reads using MiXCR and keeps one entry per CDR3 protein. Counted here are over 100,000 distinct CDR3 sequences, 55% to 70% occurring once; the ten biggest clones make up over 8%. CDR1 and CDR2 (germline): SGHAT, FQNNGV. This CDR3 contains 21 residues. Study outcomes and limitations: A significantly higher top-250-clone fraction was found in tumors than in blood (p = 0.039).

This clonotype was counted between two and nine times. Its specificity is not known. A read error may account for a junction end that differs from germline. The sequenced material came from tumor-adjacent normal liver tissue. The source is a woman aged 60-70 years with primary liver carcinoma and hepatitis B virus infection. The rearrangement uses TRBV11-2 and TRBJ2-1; TRBD2 aligns across 7 bases. The CDR3 DNA sequence: TGTGCCAACAGCTTAGGATGGGCTAGCGGAAGGAGGAGCAAAACCTACAATGAGCAGTTCTTC. This sequence encodes CANSLGWASGRRSKTYNEQFF.